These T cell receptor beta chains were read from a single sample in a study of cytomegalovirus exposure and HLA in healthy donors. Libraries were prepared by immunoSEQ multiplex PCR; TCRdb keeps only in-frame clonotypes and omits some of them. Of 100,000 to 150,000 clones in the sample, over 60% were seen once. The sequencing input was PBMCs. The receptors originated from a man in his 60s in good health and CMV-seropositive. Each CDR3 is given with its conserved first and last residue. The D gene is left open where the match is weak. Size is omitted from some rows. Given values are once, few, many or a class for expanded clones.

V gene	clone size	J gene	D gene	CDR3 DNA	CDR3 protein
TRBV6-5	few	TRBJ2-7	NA	TGTGCCAGCAGAGATCCAGGGGTCGAGCAGTACTTC	CASRDPGVEQYF
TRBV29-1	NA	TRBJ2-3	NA	TGCAGCGTTGACACCGGGACTACAGATACGCAGTATTTT	CSVDTGTTDTQYF
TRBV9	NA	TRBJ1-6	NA	TGTGCCAGCAGCGTGAGCGGGACGTATAATTCACCCCTCCACTTT	CASSVSGTYNSPLHF
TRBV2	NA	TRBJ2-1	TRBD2	TGTGCCAGCAGGGGACTAGCAACCTACAATGAGCAGTTCTTC	CASRGLATYNEQFF
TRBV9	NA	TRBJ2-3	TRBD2	TGTGCCAGCAGCCCCCCGGGACTAGCGGATTTCACAGATACGCAGTATTTT	CASSPPGLADFTDTQYF
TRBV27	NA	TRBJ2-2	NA	TGTGCCAGCAGTTTATCTAGGCAGGGGAACACCGGGGAGCTGTTTTTT	CASSLSRQGNTGELFF
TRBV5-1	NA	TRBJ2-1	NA	TGCGCCAGCAGCTTGAATTCAGACACCTACAATGAGCAGTTCTTC	CASSLNSDTYNEQFF
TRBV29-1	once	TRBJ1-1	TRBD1	TGCAGCGGGGGGCAGGGGGCAGTTGAAGCTTTCTTT	CSGGQGAVEAFF
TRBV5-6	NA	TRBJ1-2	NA	TGTGCCAGCAGCTTTATCCCAAGTACTGGCTATGGCTACACCTTC	CASSFIPSTGYGYTF
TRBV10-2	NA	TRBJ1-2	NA	TGCGCCAGCAGTGGTGCCTGGCAAGTGTCTGGCTACACCTTC	CASSGAWQVSGYTF
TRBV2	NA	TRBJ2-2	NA	TGTGCCAGCAGTGAACGAGGGCTCGGGGAGCTGTTTTTT	CASSERGLGELFF
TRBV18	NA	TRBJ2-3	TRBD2	TGTGCCAGCTCACTGAGGACTAGCGGGAACACAGATACGCAGTATTTT	CASSLRTSGNTDTQYF
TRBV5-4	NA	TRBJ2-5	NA	TGTGCCAGCAGCTTGACAGGGTCAGAGACCCAGTACTTC	CASSLTGSETQYF
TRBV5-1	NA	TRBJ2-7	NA	TGCGCCAGCACCCTGGAGGGAACAGACTTGGGGGAGCAGTACTTC	CASTLEGTDLGEQYF
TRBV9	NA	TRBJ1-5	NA	TGTGCCAGCAGCCCACTCGGGAATCAGCCCCAGCATTTT	CASSPLGNQPQHF
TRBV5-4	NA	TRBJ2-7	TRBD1	TGTGCCAGCAGCTCCTCTTTTGGGGCAGGGGGCTTTTCCTACGAGCAGTACTTC	CASSSSFGAGGFSYEQYF
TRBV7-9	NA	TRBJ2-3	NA	TGTGCCAGCAGCTTTTGGTTGCAAACCCCCCTAGCAGATACGCAGTATTTT	CASSFWLQTPLADTQYF
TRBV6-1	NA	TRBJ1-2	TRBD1	TGTGCCAGCAGTAAAGGACAGGGTTCGGTGAAGGGCTACACCTTC	CASSKGQGSVKGYTF
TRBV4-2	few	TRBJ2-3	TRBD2	TGTGCCAGCAGCCAACGAGCGGGAAACACAGATACGCAGTATTTT	CASSQRAGNTDTQYF
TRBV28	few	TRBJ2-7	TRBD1	TGTGCCAGCAGTGACCGACAGGGTCGGTACGAGCAGTACTTC	CASSDRQGRYEQYF
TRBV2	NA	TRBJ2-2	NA	TGTGCCAGCAGACAGGGAATGAACACCGGGGAGCTGTTTTTT	CASRQGMNTGELFF
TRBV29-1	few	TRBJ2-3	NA	TGCAGCGTTGTTCGCAGGGGGGCAGATACGCAGTATTTT	CSVVRRGADTQYF
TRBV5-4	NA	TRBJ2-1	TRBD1	TGTGCCAGCAGCTTGGGATCCGGGACAGGGGAACTAGGAAGGATGTTCTTC	CASSLGSGTGELGRMFF
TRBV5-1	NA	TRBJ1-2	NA	TGCGCCAGCAGCTTTGGAGAACCCGACTATGGCTACACCTTC	CASSFGEPDYGYTF
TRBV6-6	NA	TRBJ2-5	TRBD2	TGTGCCAGCAGTTCCTCCCCTAGCGGGGGGCAAACCCAGTACTTC	CASSSSPSGGQTQYF
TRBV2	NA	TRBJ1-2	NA	TGTGCCAGCAGTGAAGGAGTCCAGGACTATGGCTACACCTTC	CASSEGVQDYGYTF
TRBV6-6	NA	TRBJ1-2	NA	TGTGCCAGCAGCCCCTCCCAGGGGGGCTACACCTTC	CASSPSQGGYTF
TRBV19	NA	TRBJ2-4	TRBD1	TGTGCCAGTAGTATAGATGGGACAGGGCCTCTTTTC	CASSIDGTGPLF
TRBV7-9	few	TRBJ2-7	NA	TGTAGTGGAGGCCATGACTTCTACGAGCAGTACTTC	CSGGHDFYEQYF
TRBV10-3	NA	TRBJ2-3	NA	TGTGCCATCAGCCCCTTCACAGATACGCAGTATTTT	CAISPFTDTQYF
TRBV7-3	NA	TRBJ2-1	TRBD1	TGTGCCAGCAGACAGGGGGGATCCTACAATGAGCAGTTCTTC	CASRQGGSYNEQFF
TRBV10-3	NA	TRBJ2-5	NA	TGTGCCATCAGCGAACCCCGAGAAACCCAGTACTTC	CAISEPRETQYF
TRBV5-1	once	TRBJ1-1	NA	TGCGCCAGCAGCTTGGATGCAGGGATCACTGAAGCTTTCTTT	CASSLDAGITEAFF
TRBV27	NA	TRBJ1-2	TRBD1	TGTGCCAGCAGTTTGGCGGGACAGGGTGGCAGTCACTCCGGCTACACCTTC	CASSLAGQGGSHSGYTF
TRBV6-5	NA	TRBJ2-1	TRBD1	TGTGCCAGCAGTTACCTACAGGGGGCTAATGAGCAGTTCTTC	CASSYLQGANEQFF
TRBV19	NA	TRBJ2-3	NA	TGTGCCAGTAGTACCAGGGGTGGAGATACGCAGTATTTT	CASSTRGGDTQYF
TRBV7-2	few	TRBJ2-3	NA	TGTGCCAGCAGTAGGCCTGGGGCGACAGATACGCAGTATTTT	CASSRPGATDTQYF